Listed below are T cell receptor beta chains from one sample, sequenced in a study of spatial heterogeneity in lung cancer. TCRdb itself ran the 5' RACE reads through MiXCR, one entry per CDR3 protein. The sample carries 3,300 or so distinct CDR3 sequences, roughly 15% recorded once. The source was lung tumor tissue, collected at surgery. These receptors were taken from a male donor with early-stage non-small cell lung cancer. Both conserved end residues are trimmed from each CDR3. The order of the fields is J gene, V gene, CDR3 protein.

J gene: TRBJ1-5
V gene: TRBV30
CDR3 protein: AWAEGQGRPQH

J gene: TRBJ1-4
V gene: TRBV6-2/TRBV6-3
CDR3 protein: ASRWTGFAEKLF

J gene: TRBJ2-7
V gene: TRBV6-6
CDR3 protein: ASSYLSPPVEQY

J gene: TRBJ2-3
V gene: TRBV5-1
CDR3 protein: ASSPRTSGTDTQY

J gene: TRBJ2-5
V gene: TRBV27
CDR3 protein: ASSRVVQETQY

J gene: TRBJ1-1
V gene: TRBV6-2/TRBV6-3
CDR3 protein: ASSWTENTEAF

J gene: TRBJ2-3
V gene: TRBV20-1
CDR3 protein: SARADTQY

J gene: TRBJ2-7
V gene: TRBV20-1
CDR3 protein: SARGYREYEQY

J gene: TRBJ2-7
V gene: TRBV6-5
CDR3 protein: ASSYSGAGGPYEQY

J gene: TRBJ2-1
V gene: TRBV7-2
CDR3 protein: ASSWAGGQVSEQF

J gene: TRBJ2-1
V gene: TRBV18
CDR3 protein: ASSGLAGGPRSYNEQF

J gene: TRBJ2-3
V gene: TRBV5-1
CDR3 protein: ASTRAVSTDTQY

J gene: TRBJ2-7
V gene: TRBV4-1
CDR3 protein: ASSQSGTGVSEQY

J gene: TRBJ1-5
V gene: TRBV23-1
CDR3 protein: ASSQEGRRGNQPQH

J gene: TRBJ2-7
V gene: TRBV6-6
CDR3 protein: ASSPLAGGRYEQY

J gene: TRBJ2-5
V gene: TRBV24-1
CDR3 protein: AASSGGQETQY

J gene: TRBJ2-3
V gene: TRBV5-4
CDR3 protein: ASNSALDSFTDTQY

J gene: TRBJ2-5
V gene: TRBV28
CDR3 protein: ASSFRGKEQETQY

J gene: TRBJ2-5
V gene: TRBV7-7
CDR3 protein: ASSAPGGETQY

J gene: TRBJ2-1
V gene: TRBV30
CDR3 protein: AWSTDRGYNEQF

J gene: TRBJ1-5
V gene: TRBV2
CDR3 protein: ASSRDNSNQPQH

J gene: TRBJ2-7
V gene: TRBV25-1
CDR3 protein: ASGGRETTYEQY

J gene: TRBJ2-2
V gene: TRBV19
CDR3 protein: ASRLAGRSTGELF

J gene: TRBJ2-7
V gene: TRBV5-4
CDR3 protein: ASSRPGTSGKSSYEQY

J gene: TRBJ2-6
V gene: TRBV12-3/TRBV12-4
CDR3 protein: ASSKQSTGEDVLT

J gene: TRBJ2-7
V gene: TRBV29-1
CDR3 protein: SVVGGFSYEQY

J gene: TRBJ1-2
V gene: TRBV7-9
CDR3 protein: ASSLGRQTYGYT

J gene: TRBJ2-5
V gene: TRBV12-3/TRBV12-4
CDR3 protein: ASSFLTGGWETQY

J gene: TRBJ2-5
V gene: TRBV20-1
CDR3 protein: SARDSGLQETQY

J gene: TRBJ1-2
V gene: TRBV6-5
CDR3 protein: ASSYSTGANGYT

J gene: TRBJ2-2
V gene: TRBV20-1
CDR3 protein: SARGSRAGELF

J gene: TRBJ2-5
V gene: TRBV19
CDR3 protein: ASSKGLLAEETQY

J gene: TRBJ2-7
V gene: TRBV7-8
CDR3 protein: ASSFSGQGYTYEQY

J gene: TRBJ2-2
V gene: TRBV2
CDR3 protein: ASSEMSITNTGELF

J gene: TRBJ2-5
V gene: TRBV3-1
CDR3 protein: ASSQLAGGGETQY

J gene: TRBJ2-7
V gene: TRBV29-1
CDR3 protein: SVQRGASGNEQY

J gene: TRBJ2-5
V gene: TRBV6-1
CDR3 protein: ASSGDGTAPLGQETQY

J gene: TRBJ2-7
V gene: TRBV7-9
CDR3 protein: ASSPPEVGQY

J gene: TRBJ2-2
V gene: TRBV2
CDR3 protein: ASTQLAGANTGELF

J gene: TRBJ2-4
V gene: TRBV23-1
CDR3 protein: ASSLGFGGKA

J gene: TRBJ1-2
V gene: TRBV6-5
CDR3 protein: ASRFPGNYGYT

J gene: TRBJ1-5
V gene: TRBV6-6
CDR3 protein: ASRSGSAQPQH

J gene: TRBJ1-3
V gene: TRBV14
CDR3 protein: ASSPAGGGNTIY

J gene: TRBJ2-2
V gene: TRBV2
CDR3 protein: ASSVARRTGELF

J gene: TRBJ2-7
V gene: TRBV4-1
CDR3 protein: ASSQGTGMVYEQY

J gene: TRBJ2-7
V gene: TRBV5-1
CDR3 protein: ASSLASSYEQY

J gene: TRBJ2-1
V gene: TRBV11-1
CDR3 protein: ASSLFWRSYNEQF

J gene: TRBJ1-5
V gene: TRBV28
CDR3 protein: ASSLPSREPQH

J gene: TRBJ2-7
V gene: TRBV6-2/TRBV6-3
CDR3 protein: ASGQGVYEQY

J gene: TRBJ1-6
V gene: TRBV14
CDR3 protein: ASSPRQGDNSPLH

J gene: TRBJ1-5
V gene: TRBV2
CDR3 protein: ASSEADRGPNQPQH